This is a list of T cell receptor beta chains from one sample in a study of blood T cell repertoires in COVID-19. Profiling relied on immunoSEQ multiplex PCR, and the TCRdb table lists in-frame clones only, not all of them. This sample has over 100,000 clones; approximately 88% occur once, and the top ten carry approximately 5%. Sequenced input: peripheral blood. The receptors were sampled from a human donor in a cohort sampled during active COVID-19. The CDR3 runs from the conserved cysteine through the conserved F or W. D genes are given only for firm matches. Rows may omit the clone size; those that give it use once, few, many or a size class.

>TRBJ2-1|-|TRBD2|TRBV25-1
CASSDLAGDFYNEQFF
TGTGCCAGCAGTGACCTGGCGGGGGACTTCTACAATGAGCAGTTCTTC
>TRBJ2-7|-|TRBD1|TRBV30
CAWMRDSSYEQYF
TGTGCCTGGATGAGGGACAGCTCCTACGAGCAGTACTTC
>TRBJ1-2|-|-|TRBV4-2
CASSQDFGFTYGYTF
TGTGCCAGCAGCCAAGATTTCGGGTTCACTTATGGCTACACCTTC
>TRBJ1-1|-|TRBD1|TRBV18
CASSPQTGVNTEAFF
TGTGCCAGCTCACCACAGACAGGGGTGAACACTGAAGCTTTCTTT
>TRBJ1-4|once|TRBD1|TRBV28
CASSLLPGQGNEKLFF
TGTGCCAGCAGCTTATTGCCGGGACAGGGGAATGAAAAACTGTTTTTT
>TRBJ2-1|-|-|TRBV6-2/TRBV6-3
CASSYNRAYEQFF
TGTGCCAGCAGTTACAACAGGGCCTATGAGCAGTTCTTC
>TRBJ2-3|once|TRBD2|TRBV4-1
CASSQLLAVVGDTQYF
TGCGCCAGCAGCCAGTTACTAGCGGTGGTGGGAGATACGCAGTATTTT
>TRBJ2-7|-|-|TRBV7-8
CASSVRGTYEQYF
TGTGCCAGCAGCGTTAGGGGGACCTACGAGCAGTACTTC
>TRBJ1-2|-|TRBD1|TRBV12-3/TRBV12-4
CASSTTGWQGYTF
TGTGCCAGCAGTACGACAGGGTGGCAGGGCTACACCTTC
>TRBJ2-2|-|-|TRBV11-2
CASSLVSGSRNTGELFF
TGTGCCAGCAGCTTAGTTTCTGGGAGTAGGAACACCGGGGAGCTGTTTTTT
>TRBJ2-7|-|-|TRBV12-3/TRBV12-4
CASSPFPAGEQYF
TGTGCCAGCAGCCCCTTCCCTGCGGGGGAGCAGTACTTC
>TRBJ2-3|-|TRBD1|TRBV29-1
CSVEGGGAEESTSSTDTQYF
TGCAGCGTTGAAGGAGGGGGCGCCGAGGAAAGTACATCTAGCACAGATACGCAGTATTTT
>TRBJ2-5|-|-|TRBV27
CASGLGAMETQYF
TGTGCCAGCGGCCTCGGAGCCATGGAGACCCAGTACTTC
>TRBJ1-5|-|TRBD1|TRBV27
CASSSRQGPGNQPQHF
TGTGCCAGCAGTTCTAGACAGGGCCCGGGCAATCAGCCCCAGCATTTT
>TRBJ2-2|-|TRBD1|TRBV27
CASSRVPGQGRNTGELFF
TGTGCCAGCAGTCGAGTTCCGGGACAGGGGAGGAACACCGGGGAGCTGTTTTTT
>TRBJ1-3|-|-|TRBV6-5
CASTGSPGNTIYF
TGTGCCAGCACAGGGTCCCCTGGAAACACCATATATTTT